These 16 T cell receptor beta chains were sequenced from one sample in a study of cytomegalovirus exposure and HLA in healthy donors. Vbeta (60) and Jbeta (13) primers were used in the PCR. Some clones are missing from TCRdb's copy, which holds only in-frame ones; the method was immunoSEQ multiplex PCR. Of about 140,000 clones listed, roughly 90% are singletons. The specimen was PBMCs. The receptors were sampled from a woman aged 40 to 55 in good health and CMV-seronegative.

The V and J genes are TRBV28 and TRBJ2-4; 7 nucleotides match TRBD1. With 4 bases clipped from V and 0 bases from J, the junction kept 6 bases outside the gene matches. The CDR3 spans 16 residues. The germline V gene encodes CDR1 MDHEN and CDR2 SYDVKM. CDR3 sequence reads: CASSYTGVAAKNIQYF. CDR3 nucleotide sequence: TGTGCCAGCAGTTACACAGGGGTGGCAGCCAAAAACATTCAGTACTTC.

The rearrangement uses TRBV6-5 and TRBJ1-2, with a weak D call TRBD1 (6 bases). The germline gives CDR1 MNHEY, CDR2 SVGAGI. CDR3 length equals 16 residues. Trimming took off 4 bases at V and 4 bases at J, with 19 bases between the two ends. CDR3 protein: CASSSPPWDNTYGYTF. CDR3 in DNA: TGTGCCAGCAGTTCACCACCTTGGGACAACACCTATGGCTACACCTTC.

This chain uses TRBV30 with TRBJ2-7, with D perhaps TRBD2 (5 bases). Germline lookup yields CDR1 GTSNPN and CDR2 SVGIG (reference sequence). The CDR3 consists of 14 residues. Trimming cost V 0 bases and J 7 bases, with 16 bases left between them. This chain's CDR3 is CAWSVGSAPEEQYF. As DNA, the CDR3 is TGTGCCTGGAGTGTGGGTAGCGCCCCTGAAGAGCAGTACTTC. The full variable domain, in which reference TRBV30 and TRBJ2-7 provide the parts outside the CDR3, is SQTIHQWPATLVQPVGSPLSLECTVEGTSNPNLYWYRQAAGRGLQLLFYSVGIGQISSEVPQNLSASRPQDRQFILSSKKLLLSDSGFYLCAWSVGSAPEEQYFGPGTRLTVT.

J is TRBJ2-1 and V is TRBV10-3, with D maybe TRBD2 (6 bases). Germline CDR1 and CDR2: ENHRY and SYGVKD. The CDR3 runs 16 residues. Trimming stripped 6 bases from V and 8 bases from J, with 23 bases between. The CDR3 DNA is TGTGCCATCAGGGACCCCCCTAGAACGGGAGTCGATGAGCAGTTCTTC. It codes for CAIRDPPRTGVDEQFF.

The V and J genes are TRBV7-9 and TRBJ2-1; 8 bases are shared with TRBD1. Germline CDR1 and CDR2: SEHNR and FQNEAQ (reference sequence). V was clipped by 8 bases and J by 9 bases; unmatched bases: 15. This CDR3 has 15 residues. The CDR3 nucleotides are TGTGCCAGCGGCCATTGGCAGGGGGCGGGGAGTGAGCAGTTCTTC. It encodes CASGHWQGAGSEQFF.

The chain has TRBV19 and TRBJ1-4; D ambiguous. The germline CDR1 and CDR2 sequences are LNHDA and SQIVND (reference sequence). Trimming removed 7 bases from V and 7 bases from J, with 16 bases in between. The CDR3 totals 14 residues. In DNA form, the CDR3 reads TGTGCCAGTACCTCGAGCCACGGGTTTGAAAAACTGTTTTTT. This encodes CASTSSHGFEKLFF.

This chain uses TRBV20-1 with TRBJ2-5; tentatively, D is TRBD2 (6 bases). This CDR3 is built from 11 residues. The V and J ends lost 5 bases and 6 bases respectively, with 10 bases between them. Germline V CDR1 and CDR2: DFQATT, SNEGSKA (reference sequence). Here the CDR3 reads CSAGTGKTQYF. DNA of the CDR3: TGCAGTGCTGGGACTGGGAAGACCCAGTACTTC.

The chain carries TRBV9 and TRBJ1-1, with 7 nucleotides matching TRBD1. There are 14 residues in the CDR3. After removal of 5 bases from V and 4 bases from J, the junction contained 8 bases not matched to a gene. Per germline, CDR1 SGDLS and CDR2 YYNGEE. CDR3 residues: CASSNRGQITEAFF. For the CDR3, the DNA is TGTGCCAGCAGTAACAGGGGACAGATCACTGAAGCTTTCTTT.

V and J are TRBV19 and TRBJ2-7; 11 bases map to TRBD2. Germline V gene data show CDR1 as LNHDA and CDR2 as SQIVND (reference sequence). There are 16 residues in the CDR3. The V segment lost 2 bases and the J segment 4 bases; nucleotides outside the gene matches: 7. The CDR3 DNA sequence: TGTGCCAGTAGTATAACGGAAACTAGCGGGGGTTACGAGCAGTACTTC. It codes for CASSITETSGGYEQYF.

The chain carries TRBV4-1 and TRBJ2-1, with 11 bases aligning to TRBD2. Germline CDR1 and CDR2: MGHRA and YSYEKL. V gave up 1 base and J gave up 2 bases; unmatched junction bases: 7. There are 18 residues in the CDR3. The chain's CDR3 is CASSQGASGRITYNEQFF. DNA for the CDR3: TGCGCCAGCAGCCAAGGGGCTAGCGGGAGGATTACCTACAATGAGCAGTTCTTC.

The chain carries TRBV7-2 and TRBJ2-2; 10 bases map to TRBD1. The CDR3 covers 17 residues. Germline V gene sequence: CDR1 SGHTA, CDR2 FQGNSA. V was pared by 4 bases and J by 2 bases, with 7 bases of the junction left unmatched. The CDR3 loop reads CASSWGGTGVNTGELFF. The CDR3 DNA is TGTGCCAGCAGCTGGGGCGGGACAGGGGTCAACACCGGGGAGCTGTTTTTT. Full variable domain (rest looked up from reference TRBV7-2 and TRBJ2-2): GAGVSQSPSNKVTEKGKDVELRCDPISGHTALYWYRQSLGQGLEFLIYFQGNSAPDKSGLPSDRFSAERTGGSVSTLTIQRTQQEDSAVYLCASSWGGTGVNTGELFFGEGSRLTVL.

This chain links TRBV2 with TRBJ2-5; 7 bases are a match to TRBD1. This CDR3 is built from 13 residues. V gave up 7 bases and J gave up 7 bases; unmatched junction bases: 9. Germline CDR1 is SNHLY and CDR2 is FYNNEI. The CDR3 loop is CASTNRGAGTQYF. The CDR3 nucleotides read TGTGCCAGCACCAACAGGGGTGCGGGGACCCAGTACTTC.

CDR3 loop: CASSLTAISYEQYF. The CDR3 nucleotides read TGTGCCAGCAGCCTGACAGCCATCTCCTACGAGCAGTACTTC. The chain uses TRBV7-2 and TRBJ2-7, with D possibly being TRBD1 (5 bases). CDR3 length equals 14 residues. Trimming removed 5 bases from V and 0 bases from J, with 11 bases in between. The germline gives CDR1 SGHTA, CDR2 FQGNSA.

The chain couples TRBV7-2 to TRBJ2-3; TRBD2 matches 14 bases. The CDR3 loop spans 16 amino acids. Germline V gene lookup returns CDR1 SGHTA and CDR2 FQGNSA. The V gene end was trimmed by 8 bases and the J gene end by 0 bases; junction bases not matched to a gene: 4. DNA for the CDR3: TGTGCCAGCGGCAGACTAGCGGGAGGGAGCACAGATACGCAGTATTTT. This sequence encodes CASGRLAGGSTDTQYF.

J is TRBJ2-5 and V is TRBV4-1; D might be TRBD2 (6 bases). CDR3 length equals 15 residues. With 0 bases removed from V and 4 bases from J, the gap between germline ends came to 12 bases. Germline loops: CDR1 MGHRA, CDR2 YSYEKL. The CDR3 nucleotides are TGCGCCAGCAGCCAAGAATCGACTAGTCTAGAGACCCAGTACTTC. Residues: CASSQESTSLETQYF.

CDR3 in DNA: TGTGCCAGCAGCCGAGACTCAGGGGCGCTCTCCTACGAGCAGTACTTC. This encodes CASSRDSGALSYEQYF. The V call is TRBV7-2, the J call TRBJ2-7, with D possibly matching TRBD1 (6 bases). The length of the CDR3 is 16 residues. Germline lookup yields CDR1 SGHTA and CDR2 FQGNSA. V was cut by 5 bases and J by 0 bases, with 17 bases left in between.